The subject of this entry is one TCR beta chain. The sample belongs to a study of blood T cell repertoires in COVID-19. Clones were read by immunoSEQ multiplex PCR, and TCRdb kept only the in-frame ones, dropping some. The table records 200,000 to 300,000 clones, 84% of them present only once. Trimming took 4 bases from V and 2 from J; bases not matched to a gene: 8. Per germline, CDR1 MDHEN and CDR2 SYDVKM. The CDR3 has 19 residues. Specimen: peripheral blood. V usage is TRBV28 and J usage is TRBJ2-1; 16 nucleotides agree with TRBD2. The receptor was isolated from a man aged 45-65 years with acute or convalescent COVID-19. CDR3 protein: CASSSRGTSGREPYNEQFF. The DNA of the CDR3 is TGTGCCAGCAGTTCGCGGGGGACTAGCGGGAGGGAACCCTACAATGAGCAGTTCTTC.